These T cell receptor beta chains were read from a single sample in a study of T cells in Graves' hyperthyroidism and ophthalmopathy. TCRdb recomputed calls from the multiplex PCR reads with MiXCR, one row per CDR3 protein. This table holds 360,000 or so distinct CDR3 sequences, about 20% found once. Source material: blood. The receptors shown here come from a woman under 30 with Graves' hyperthyroidism. Both conserved end residues are part of each CDR3. A D gene is named only where the DNA matches it firmly. Rows give clone size only sometimes, using once, few, many, or a class for an expanded clone.

clone size: -; J gene: TRBJ1-6; V gene: TRBV27; D gene: -; CDR3 DNA: TGTGCCAGCAGTCCCGGGACACCACGGGATTCACCCCTCCACTTT; CDR3 protein: CASSPGTPRDSPLHF
clone size: -; J gene: TRBJ2-2; V gene: TRBV28; D gene: TRBD2; CDR3 DNA: TGTGCCAGCAGTTTACGGGGGAGGGTGATCACCGGGGAGCTGTTTTTT; CDR3 protein: CASSLRGRVITGELFF
clone size: few; J gene: TRBJ1-2; V gene: TRBV13; D gene: TRBD1; CDR3 DNA: TGTGCCAGCAGCGCACAGGACAGGGGGCTGTATAGCTATGGCTACACCTTC; CDR3 protein: CASSAQDRGLYSYGYTF
clone size: many; J gene: TRBJ1-3; V gene: TRBV14; D gene: -; CDR3 DNA: TGTGCCAGCGGTCGTGGCTACTCTGGAAACACCATATATTTT; CDR3 protein: CASGRGYSGNTIYF
clone size: -; J gene: TRBJ2-5; V gene: TRBV10-3; D gene: -; CDR3 DNA: TGTGCCATCAGTCCGGGCCAAGAGACCCAGTACTTC; CDR3 protein: CAISPGQETQYF
clone size: many; J gene: TRBJ2-7; V gene: TRBV3-1; D gene: -; CDR3 DNA: TGTGCCAGCAGCCAAGATGGGCCGGGCGAGCAGTACTTC; CDR3 protein: CASSQDGPGEQYF
clone size: few; J gene: TRBJ2-6; V gene: TRBV11-2; D gene: TRBD1; CDR3 DNA: TGTGCCAGCAGCCCACTCCGACGGGACAGGGGAACTGGGGCCAACGTCCTGACTTTC; CDR3 protein: CASSPLRRDRGTGANVLTF
clone size: many; J gene: TRBJ2-7; V gene: TRBV20-1; D gene: -; CDR3 DNA: TGCAGTGCCCTCCCCGGGGGCCCCCACGAGCAGTACTTC; CDR3 protein: CSALPGGPHEQYF
clone size: many; J gene: TRBJ1-1; V gene: TRBV29-1; D gene: -; CDR3 DNA: TGCAGCGCCACCGAACACCCCGGAGTGGATGGCCCTGAAGCTTTCTTT; CDR3 protein: CSATEHPGVDGPEAFF
clone size: many; J gene: TRBJ2-5; V gene: TRBV4-1; D gene: -; CDR3 DNA: TGCGCCAGCAGCCAAGATCGGCTAGCGAGTGGGAGTCGGGAGACCCAGTACTTC; CDR3 protein: CASSQDRLASGSRETQYF
clone size: many; J gene: TRBJ2-7; V gene: TRBV5-1; D gene: -; CDR3 DNA: TGCGCCAGCAGCCCGGGAAAGGTTTGGTACGAGCAGTACTTC; CDR3 protein: CASSPGKVWYEQYF
clone size: many; J gene: TRBJ1-2; V gene: TRBV6-1; D gene: TRBD1; CDR3 DNA: TGTGCCAGCAGTGCTAGGGACAGATCTGACTATGGCTACACCTTC; CDR3 protein: CASSARDRSDYGYTF
clone size: many; J gene: TRBJ1-2; V gene: TRBV7-8; D gene: -; CDR3 DNA: TGTGCCAGCACCACCCCGGGGGCAGCTAACTATGGCTACACCTTC; CDR3 protein: CASTTPGAANYGYTF
clone size: many; J gene: TRBJ1-1; V gene: TRBV18; D gene: -; CDR3 DNA: TGTGCCAGCTCACCAGGAAAAGAGAACACTGAAGCTTTCTTT; CDR3 protein: CASSPGKENTEAFF
clone size: many; J gene: TRBJ2-7; V gene: TRBV5-1; D gene: -; CDR3 DNA: TGCGCCAGCAGCTTGGCCGACGTCAGCTACGAGCAGTACTTC; CDR3 protein: CASSLADVSYEQYF
clone size: -; J gene: TRBJ1-1; V gene: TRBV12-3/TRBV12-4; D gene: -; CDR3 DNA: TGTGCCAGCAGTCGCCCGGGATCGGACGCTGAAGCTTTCTTT; CDR3 protein: CASSRPGSDAEAFF
clone size: many; J gene: TRBJ1-1; V gene: TRBV27; D gene: TRBD1; CDR3 DNA: TGTGCCAGCAGTTTATCGAACAGGGGAAAAGCTTTCTTT; CDR3 protein: CASSLSNRGKAFF
clone size: many; J gene: TRBJ2-5; V gene: TRBV11-1; D gene: -; CDR3 DNA: TGTGCCAGCAGCTTTTCAGACGGTATCGGGGAGACCCAGTACTTC; CDR3 protein: CASSFSDGIGETQYF
clone size: many; J gene: TRBJ1-2; V gene: TRBV11-2; D gene: -; CDR3 DNA: TGTGCCAGCAGCCCAAACCGGGTTTCTAACTATGGCTACACCTTC; CDR3 protein: CASSPNRVSNYGYTF
clone size: many; J gene: TRBJ1-2; V gene: TRBV20-1; D gene: -; CDR3 DNA: TGCAGTGCTAGATCTCGGCAGGAGGAAGGCTATGGCTACACCTTC; CDR3 protein: CSARSRQEEGYGYTF
clone size: few; J gene: TRBJ2-5; V gene: TRBV5-5; D gene: -; CDR3 DNA: TGTGCCAGCACCCCGTTGTGGGGGCCCGCCGAAGAGACCCAGTACTTC; CDR3 protein: CASTPLWGPAEETQYF
clone size: -; J gene: TRBJ1-5; V gene: TRBV10-3; D gene: -; CDR3 DNA: TGTGCCATCAGTTTAAACGGGTATAGCAATCAGCCCCAGCATTTT; CDR3 protein: CAISLNGYSNQPQHF